This record covers a single T cell receptor beta chain. This clonotype has a count of ten or more. No antigen is known for it. The record has no base qualities; no much larger clone is one base away. Libraries came from PCR. Sequencing took place on an Illumina HiSeq 2500. To normalize quantification of the TCRbeta repertoire, the TCR libraries were built with molecular barcoding that relied on unique molecular identifiers. In TCRdb, the public reads were trimmed at Q25 with fastp and aligned with MiXCR, with productive beta chains retained. Every entry covers one CDR3 protein and lists the most common genes and DNA from its rows. This sample lists 150,000 to 200,000 distinct CDR3 sequences; 6% to 7% were detected once. Clones ranked in the top ten supply roughly 3% of the sample. These data belong to a study of T-cell reconstitution after alpha-beta-depleted transplantation in children (dated by TCRdb to the mid-2010s). The study in broad terms: T-cell immune reconstitution after TCRalphabeta/CD19-depleted allogeneic hematopoietic cell transplantation in children was quantitatively tracked in the study by means of TCR repertoire profiling.

The sample in question was PBMCs from the stem cell graft donor, obtained from the stem cell graft. This receptor was taken from a human donor who donated a stem cell graft to a child with Wiskott-Aldrich syndrome.

The CDR3 region has the sequence CSVRRGFGEKLFF. The DNA is TGCAGCGTCCGCCGGGGTTTCGGTGAAAAACTGTTTTTT. The chain is assembled from TRBV29-1 and TRBJ1-4; a confident D gene designation cannot be given. Relative to germline, V is 6 bases shorter and J is 7 bases shorter, with 15 bases between their ends. CDR1 and CDR2, per the germline V gene, are SQVTM and ANQGSEA. From the cysteine up to the phenylalanine, the CDR3 has a length of 13 residues. Only the CDR3 portion is preserved as DNA: 39 bases, with reading frame beginning at the first base. Where the CDR3 stops, the reference TRBV29-1 and TRBJ1-4 genes take over; the full variable domain is SAVISQKPSRDICQRGTSLTIQCQVDSQVTMMFWYRQQPGQSLTLIATANQGSEATYESGFVIDKFPISRPNLTFSTLTVSNMSPEDSSIYLCSVRRGFGEKLFFGSGTQLSVL.